This T cell receptor beta chain was identified during a study of control samples from healthy donors and cancer patients. With V trimmed by 0 bases and J by 4 bases, 6 bases remained unmatched. Germline V lookup: CDR1 MNHNY, CDR2 SVGAGI (reference sequence). This CDR3 contains 16 residues. Libraries were prepared by immunoSEQ multiplex PCR; TCRdb keeps only in-frame clonotypes and omits some of them. Of over 100,000 clones listed, about nine tenths are singletons. This chain joins TRBV6-6 and TRBJ1-2, with TRBD1 identical over 9 bases. The receptor was isolated from a woman in her fifties or sixties in good health. The sample taken for sequencing was blood. CDR3 amino acids: CASSYSNRGQGYGYTF. The CDR3 nucleotides are TGTGCCAGCAGTTACTCGAACAGGGGGCAGGGCTATGGCTACACCTTC.